This passage covers 8 T cell receptor beta chains from one sample sequenced in a study of T cells after posttransplantation cyclophosphamide. Libraries were prepared by immunoSEQ multiplex PCR; TCRdb keeps only in-frame clonotypes and omits some of them. Among about 32,000 clones listed, around nine tenths were seen once. The naive gate required viable CD3+CD4+ or CD3+CD8+ cells with CCR7+CD45RA+CD45RO-CD95-CD27+CD28+ phenotype. Sequenced input: naive CD4+ T cells sorted from blood. The receptors were gathered from a young man in good health and a related stem cell transplant donor.

On this clone: A read error may produce the germline difference seen at one junction end. The J gene is TRBJ2-1, the V gene TRBV2; TRBD2 agrees at 11 bases. The CDR3 totals 14 residues. Germline values: CDR1 SNHLY, CDR2 FYNNEI. CDR3 region: CASSEASGGAQKLF. The CDR3 nucleotides are TGTGCCAGCAGTGAAGCTAGCGGGGGGGCCCAAAAGCTCTTC.

V usage is TRBV5-1 and J usage is TRBJ1-1, with D unresolved. V dropped 2 bases and J dropped 4 bases, with 12 bases sitting between them. The CDR3 covers 14 residues. Germline assignment: CDR1 SGHRS and CDR2 YFSETQ. The CDR3 is CASSLTGEGTEAFF. CDR3 DNA: TGCGCCAGCAGCTTAACGGGAGAAGGCACTGAAGCTTTCTTT. The full variable domain, with the rest looked up from reference TRBV5-1 and TRBJ1-1, is KAGVTQTPRYLIKTRGQQVTLSCSPISGHRSVSWYQQTPGQGLQFLFEYFSETQRNKGNFPGRFSGRQFSNSRSEMNVSTLELGDSALYLCASSLTGEGTEAFFGQGTRLTVV.

The J gene is TRBJ1-1, the V gene TRBV18; TRBD1 might be the D (6 bases). Trimming stripped 2 bases from V and 5 bases from J, with 6 bases between. This CDR3 has 12 residues. The germline V gene encodes CDR1 KGHSH and CDR2 LQKENI. The CDR3 loop reads CASSPTGTEAFF. The CDR3 nucleotides are TGTGCCAGCTCACCAACAGGGACTGAAGCTTTCTTT. The full variable domain, with the rest looked up from reference TRBV18 and TRBJ1-1, is NAGVMQNPRHLVRRRGQEARLRCSPMKGHSHVYWYRQLPEEGLKFMVYLQKENIIDESGMPKERFSAEFPKEGPSILRIQQVVRGDSAAYFCASSPTGTEAFFGQGTRLTVV.

V gene TRBV7-9 combines with J gene TRBJ2-5, with 11 positions matching TRBD2. The length of the CDR3 is 15 residues. The germline gives CDR1 SEHNR, CDR2 FQNEAQ (reference sequence). Trimming cost V 2 bases and J 5 bases; bases outside gene matches: 4. The DNA for the CDR3 is TGTGCCAGCAGCTTATCTAGCGGGGGGTCCGAGACCCAGTACTTC. Amino acids: CASSLSSGGSETQYF.

This clone was seen a handful of times. V usage is TRBV7-9 and J usage is TRBJ1-4; D possibly corresponds to TRBD1 (5 bases). CDR1 and CDR2 from the germline V gene are SEHNR and FQNEAQ (reference sequence). The CDR3 runs to 16 residues. V was cut by 0 bases and J by 6 bases, with 14 bases left in between. The CDR3, as DNA: TGTGCCAGCAGCTTAGCGAGCGGGGGTTTGGATGAAAAACTGTTTTTT. Protein sequence: CASSLASGGLDEKLFF.

The CDR3 reads CASSLLGAQNQPQHF. The CDR3 DNA is TGTGCCAGTAGCCTTTTGGGGGCTCAGAATCAGCCCCAGCATTTT. The genes are TRBV19 and TRBJ1-5; maybe TRBD1 (6 bases). Trimming took 6 bases from V and 4 from J, leaving 16 bases between them. The length of the CDR3 is 15 residues. Germline CDR1 LNHDA, CDR2 SQIVND (reference sequence).

Concerning this clone: An end of the junction differs from the germline gene, which may be a read error. V usage is TRBV5-6 and J usage is TRBJ2-3; D gene uncertain. The germline gives CDR1 SGHDT, CDR2 YYEEEE. The CDR3 is 14 residues long. The CDR3 DNA follows: TGTGCCAGCACCTTGCCACTCCGCACAGATACGCAGTATTTT. It is translated as CASTLPLRTDTQYF.

The V gene is TRBV28, the J gene TRBJ1-5; 8 bases fit TRBD1. CDR3 size: 17 residues. V shed 1 base and J 4 bases; nucleotides not matched to a gene: 9. Per the germline V gene, CDR1 is MDHEN and CDR2 is SYDVKM. The CDR3 coding sequence is TGTGCCAGCAGTTTATTGGACAGGGTCCTAATAAATCAGCCCCAGCATTTT. Translated, it gives CASSLLDRVLINQPQHF.